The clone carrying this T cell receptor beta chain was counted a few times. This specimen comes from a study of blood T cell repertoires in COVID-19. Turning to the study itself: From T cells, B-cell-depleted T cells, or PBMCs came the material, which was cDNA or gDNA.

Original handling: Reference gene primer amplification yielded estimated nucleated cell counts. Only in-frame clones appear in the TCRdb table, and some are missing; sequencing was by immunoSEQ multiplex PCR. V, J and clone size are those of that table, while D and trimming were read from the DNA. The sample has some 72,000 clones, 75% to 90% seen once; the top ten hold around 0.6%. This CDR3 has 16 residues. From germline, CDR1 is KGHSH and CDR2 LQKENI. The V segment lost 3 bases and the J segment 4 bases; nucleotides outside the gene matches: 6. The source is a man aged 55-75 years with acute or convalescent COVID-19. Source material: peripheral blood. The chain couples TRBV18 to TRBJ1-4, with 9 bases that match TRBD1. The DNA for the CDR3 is TGTGCCAGCTCACCCAGACCGGGACAGGGTAATGAAAAACTGTTTTTT. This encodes CASSPRPGQGNEKLFF. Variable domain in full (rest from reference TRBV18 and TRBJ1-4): NAGVMQNPRHLVRRRGQEARLRCSPMKGHSHVYWYRQLPEEGLKFMVYLQKENIIDESGMPKERFSAEFPKEGPSILRIQQVVRGDSAAYFCASSPRPGQGNEKLFFGSGTQLSVL.